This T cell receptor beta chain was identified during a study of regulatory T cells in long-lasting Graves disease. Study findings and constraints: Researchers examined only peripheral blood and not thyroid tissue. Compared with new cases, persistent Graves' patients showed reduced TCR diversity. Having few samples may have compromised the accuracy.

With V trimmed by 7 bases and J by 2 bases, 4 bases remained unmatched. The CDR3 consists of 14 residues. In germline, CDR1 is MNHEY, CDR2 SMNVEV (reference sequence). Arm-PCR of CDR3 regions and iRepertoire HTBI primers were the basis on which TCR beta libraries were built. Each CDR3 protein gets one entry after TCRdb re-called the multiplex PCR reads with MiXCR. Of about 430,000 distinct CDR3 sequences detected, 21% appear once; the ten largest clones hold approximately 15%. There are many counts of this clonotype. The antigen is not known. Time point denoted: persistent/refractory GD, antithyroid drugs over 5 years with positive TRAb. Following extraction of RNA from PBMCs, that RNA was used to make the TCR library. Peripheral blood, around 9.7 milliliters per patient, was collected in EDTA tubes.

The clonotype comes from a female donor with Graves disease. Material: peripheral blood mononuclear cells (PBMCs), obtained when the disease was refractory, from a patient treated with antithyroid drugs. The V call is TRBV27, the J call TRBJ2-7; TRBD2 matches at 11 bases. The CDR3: CASTPLAGAYEQYF. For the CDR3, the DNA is TGTGCCAGCACCCCACTAGCGGGAGCCTACGAGCAGTACTTC.